This entry describes one T cell receptor beta chain. Its antigen is not identified. The CDR3 contains 16 residues. Germline assignment: CDR1 SGHAT and CDR2 FQDESV (reference sequence). The junction had 5 bases not matched to a gene; V was cut back by 3 bases and J by 1 base. These data belong to a study of cytomegalovirus exposure and HLA in healthy donors. Study conclusions and caveats: A prior analysis recorded that most TCR beta V segments were productive about 87% or about 30% of the time. TCR beta chains numbering under 200 were designated cytomegalovirus-associated. The study found most TCR sequences rare, yet found some public TCRs in many donors.

PCR amplification relied on 60 Vbeta primers (plus 13 Jbeta primers). This table comes from immunoSEQ multiplex PCR, and its TCRdb copy is limited to in-frame clones, with some not included. The repertoire holds about 140,000 clones, with roughly four fifths as singletons. Sequences were obtained from PBMCs. This TCR derives from a woman aged 45-65 years in good health and CMV-seronegative. The chain combines TRBV11-1 with TRBJ2-5; 10 bases match TRBD2. CDR3 nucleotides: TGTGCCAGCAGCTTTGAAGTAGCGGGGGGCCAAGAGACCCAGTACTTC. This encodes CASSFEVAGGQETQYF.